This T cell receptor (beta chain) was sequenced in a study of blood T cells in healthy people across ages. A J-beta primer mix and a sample-barcoded 5' primer were used in a second PCR of roughly 6 to 11 cycles. From the 5' RACE reads, TCRdb called clonotypes with MiXCR, one entry per CDR3 protein. The repertoire holds around 1,800,000 distinct CDR3 sequences, with about two fifths as singletons. The CDR3 has 12 amino acids. CDR1 is SGDLS, CDR2 YYNGEE, per germline. As for this clonotype: One junction end disagrees with the germline gene, perhaps due to a read error.

The chain combines TRBV9 with TRBJ1-2; D gene uncertain. The source is a human donor in good health. Sequenced input: blood. The CDR3 DNA reads as TGTGCCAGCAGTGTAGACGAGGGTGGCTACACCTTC. Its translation: CASSVDEGGYTF.